This T cell receptor (beta chain) was observed in a study of T cell changes during pregnancy in multiple sclerosis (dated 2019 in TCRdb). Describing the broader study: The study examined how the T cell repertoire changed over the course of pregnancy in women with multiple sclerosis.

After removal of 3 bases from V and 0 bases from J, the junction retains 13 bases not matched to a gene. Per the germline V gene, MDHEN is the CDR1 and SYDVKM is the CDR2. The CDR3 numbers 19 residues from cysteine through phenylalanine. Only the CDR3 portion is preserved as DNA: 57 bases, with reading frame beginning at the first base. Preparation of the library involved the immunoSEQ multiplex PCR assay. In its TCRdb copy, this immuneACCESS table keeps in-frame sequences only and misses some clones. Where compared with another copy, unresolved V genes explain less than half of these, and the others have no known cause. This sample comprises 44,000 or so clones, roughly 90% of them detected only once. The top ten constitute over 1.2% of the sample. Regarding this clone: Its antigen specificity is not known. Base qualities are not recorded, but no much larger clone differs from it by a single base.

Specimen: peripheral blood, collected in the first trimester of pregnancy. This sequence was found in a female donor in good health, enrolled as a control in a pregnancy study. This chain is built from TRBV28 and TRBJ2-3, with TRBD2 identical over 9 junction bases. The CDR3 in this case is CASSFRGFAGGPSTDTQYF. The DNA sequence is as follows: TGTGCCAGCAGTTTCCGGGGATTCGCGGGAGGGCCAAGCACAGATACGCAGTATTTT.